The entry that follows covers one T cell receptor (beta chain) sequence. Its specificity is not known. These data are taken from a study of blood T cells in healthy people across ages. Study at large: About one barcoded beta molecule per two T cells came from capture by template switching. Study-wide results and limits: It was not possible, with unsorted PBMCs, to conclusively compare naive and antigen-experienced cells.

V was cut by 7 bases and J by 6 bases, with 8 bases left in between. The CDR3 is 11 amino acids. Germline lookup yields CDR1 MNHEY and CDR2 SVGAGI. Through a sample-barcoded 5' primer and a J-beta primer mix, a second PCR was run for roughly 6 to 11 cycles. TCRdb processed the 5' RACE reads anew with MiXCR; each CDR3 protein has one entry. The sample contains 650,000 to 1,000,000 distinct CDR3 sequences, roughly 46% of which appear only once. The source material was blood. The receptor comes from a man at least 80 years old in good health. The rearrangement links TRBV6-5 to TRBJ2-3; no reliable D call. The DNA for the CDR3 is TGTGCCAGCAAAGGGTGGGATACGCAGTATTTT. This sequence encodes CASKGWDTQYF.